This is a list of T cell receptor beta chains from one sample in a study of long-term antiretroviral therapy in people with HIV. The protocol was immunoSEQ multiplex PCR, while the TCRdb copy is restricted to in-frame clones and leaves out a portion. The data show approximately 25,000 clones, around 86% seen once. The material sequenced was unsorted PBMCs, taken 1.2 years after starting antiretroviral therapy. The receptor set was obtained from a man between 50 and 59 years old with HIV. Both conserved end residues are part of each CDR3. Fields, in order: V gene, clone size, J gene, D gene, CDR3 protein, CDR3 DNA. A D gene is named only where the DNA matches it firmly. Some rows have no size entry. The others give once, few or many, or a class for an expanded clone.

V: TRBV5-1; size: NA; J: TRBJ2-3; D: TRBD2; CDR3: CASRPAGGTDTQYF; DNA: TGCGCCAGCAGGCCAGCGGGGGGCACAGATACGCAGTATTTT
V: TRBV5-6; size: NA; J: TRBJ1-2; D: TRBD1; CDR3: CASSLVSGGRYTF; DNA: TGTGCCAGCAGCTTGGTGTCAGGGGGACGCTACACCTTC
V: TRBV4-1; size: NA; J: TRBJ1-2; D: NA; CDR3: CASSLQADRGYGYTF; DNA: TGCGCCAGCAGCCTACAGGCGGATCGGGGGTATGGCTACACCTTC
V: TRBV20-1; size: NA; J: TRBJ2-7; D: NA; CDR3: CSPQGYHEQYF; DNA: TGCAGTCCACAGGGTTACCACGAGCAGTACTTC
V: TRBV13; size: NA; J: TRBJ2-6; D: NA; CDR3: CASRWRGSAGANVLTF; DNA: TGTGCCAGCAGGTGGAGGGGAAGTGCTGGGGCCAACGTCCTGACTTTC
V: TRBV9; size: NA; J: TRBJ1-1; D: NA; CDR3: CASSVGGTATEAFF; DNA: TGTGCCAGCAGCGTAGGTGGAACAGCCACTGAAGCTTTCTTT
V: TRBV18; size: few; J: TRBJ2-3; D: NA; CDR3: CASSPRGALGDTQYF; DNA: TGTGCCAGCTCACCGCGGGGTGCGTTGGGAGATACGCAGTATTTT
V: TRBV5-4; size: NA; J: TRBJ2-2; D: TRBD1; CDR3: CASSARQGIRTGELFF; DNA: TGTGCCAGCAGCGCTCGACAGGGGATACGCACCGGGGAGCTGTTTTTT
V: TRBV5-1; size: NA; J: TRBJ2-7; D: TRBD1; CDR3: CASTPGQGYEQYF; DNA: TGCGCCAGCACCCCGGGACAGGGCTACGAGCAGTACTTC
V: TRBV18; size: NA; J: TRBJ2-7; D: NA; CDR3: CASSLTTSYEQYF; DNA: TGTGCCAGCTCACTGACCACTAGCTACGAGCAGTACTTC
V: TRBV4-3; size: once; J: TRBJ2-2; D: TRBD1; CDR3: CASSQGGQTKVGELFF; DNA: TGCGCCAGCAGCCAAGGGGGACAGACTAAGGTTGGGGAGCTGTTTTTT
V: TRBV11-2; size: NA; J: TRBJ1-3; D: TRBD1; CDR3: CASSLPGTGGGNTIYF; DNA: TGTGCCAGCAGCCTCCCCGGGACAGGGGGCGGAAACACCATATATTTT
V: TRBV7-9; size: NA; J: TRBJ1-2; D: NA; CDR3: CASSPTGGFNYGYTF; DNA: TGTGCCAGCAGCCCCACGGGAGGCTTTAACTATGGCTACACCTTC